This entry lists 10 T cell receptor beta chains sequenced from one sample in a study of cytomegalovirus exposure and HLA in healthy donors. Vbeta (60) and Jbeta (13) primers were used in the PCR. Repertoires were generated with immunoSEQ multiplex PCR, while TCRdb's copy carries only in-frame clones and drops some. The table has approximately 81,000 clones, roughly 84% seen once. The specimen was PBMCs. The receptors originated from a woman in her fifties or sixties in good health and CMV-seronegative.

The chain employs TRBV27 and TRBJ2-3; no clear D. This CDR3 comprises 13 residues. Germline V gene data show CDR1 as MNHEY and CDR2 as SMNVEV (reference sequence). V dropped 5 bases and J dropped 5 bases, with 11 bases sitting between them. For the CDR3, the DNA is TGTGCCAGCAGTCCTCTATACCTAGATACGCAGTATTTT. It specifies CASSPLYLDTQYF.

V usage is TRBV7-3 and J usage is TRBJ2-5; TRBD1 might be the D (5 bases). This CDR3 is built from 14 residues. Trimming stripped 2 bases from V and 5 bases from J, with 12 bases between. Germline V lookup: CDR1 SGHTA, CDR2 FQGTGA. The CDR3 loop reads CASSLSGYRETQYF. CDR3 bases: TGTGCCAGCAGCTTATCAGGGTACCGCGAGACCCAGTACTTC.

The V gene is TRBV6-4, the J gene TRBJ1-1; D is unresolved. CDR3 length: 13 residues. Germline assignment: CDR1 MRHNA and CDR2 SNTAGT. V shed 2 bases and J shed 1 base, with 5 bases lying between them. The CDR3 reads CASSDTSNTEAFF. CDR3 nucleotides: TGTGCCAGCAGTGACACATCGAACACTGAAGCTTTCTTT.

The chain links TRBV9 to TRBJ1-2, with D possibly being TRBD1 (5 bases). The CDR3 loop spans 14 amino acids. V lost 4 bases, J lost 6 bases, and 16 bases lay in between. The germline V gene has CDR1 SGDLS and CDR2 YYNGEE. This CDR3 reads CASSIRQRGDGYTF. The CDR3 DNA reads as TGTGCCAGCAGCATCCGACAGCGCGGGGATGGCTACACCTTC.

The V and J genes are TRBV4-1 and TRBJ2-1, with 12 bases fitting TRBD2. CDR1 MGHRA and CDR2 YSYEKL come from the germline V gene. This CDR3 is 16 amino acids long. With V trimmed by 4 bases and J by 7 bases, 8 bases remained unmatched. The CDR3 is CASSLHLAGGQNEQFF. The CDR3 nucleotides read TGCGCCAGCAGCCTCCATCTAGCGGGGGGGCAGAATGAGCAGTTCTTC.

The count of this clone is one. This chain joins TRBV9 and TRBJ2-1; TRBD2 might be the D (6 bases). Germline lookup yields CDR1 SGDLS and CDR2 YYNGEE. The CDR3 has 16 amino acids. V was pared by 0 bases and J by 9 bases, with 19 bases between. CDR3 DNA sequence: TGTGCCAGCAGCGTAGCGTCGGCAGTTAGCGGAACTGAGCAGTTCTTC. Protein: CASSVASAVSGTEQFF.

This clone was seen a single time. The V gene is TRBV19, the J gene TRBJ1-2, with 7 positions matching TRBD1. The J segment lost 3 bases and the V segment lost 7 bases, leaving 11 bases of the junction unmatched. Germline CDR1 is LNHDA and CDR2 is SQIVND (reference sequence). The CDR3 extends over 15 amino acids. The CDR3 region has the DNA TGTGCCAGTACAAATGAATACAGGGGCGACTATGGCTACACCTTC. Translation: CASTNEYRGDYGYTF.

This CDR3 reads CASSLRQGAREQYV. The CDR3 region has the DNA TGTGCCAGCAGCTTAAGACAGGGGGCGAGGGAGCAGTACGTC. The chain uses TRBV13 and TRBJ2-7; 10 positions match TRBD1. This CDR3 has 14 amino acids. CDR1 and CDR2 (germline): PRHDT, FYEKMQ (reference sequence). V shed 2 bases, J shed 7 bases, and the junction held 5 bases outside the gene matches.

The chain employs TRBV28 and TRBJ2-1; unclear D gene. V gave up 3 bases and J gave up 9 bases, with 9 bases separating them. In germline, CDR1 is MDHEN, CDR2 SYDVKM. The CDR3 sequence is 12 residues long. The CDR3 protein is CASSFSLPEQFF. CDR3 coding DNA: TGTGCCAGCAGTTTTAGTTTGCCTGAGCAGTTCTTC.

The genes are TRBV7-6 and TRBJ1-1; 11 bases are a match to TRBD1. The CDR3 runs 14 residues. Germline V lookup: CDR1 SGHVS, CDR2 FNYEAQ. Losses at the gene ends were 5 bases for V and 4 bases for J; bases not matched to a gene: 3. The CDR3 coding sequence is TGTGCCAGCAGCCCCGGGACAGGGGGCACTGAAGCTTTCTTT. As protein: CASSPGTGGTEAFF.